This T cell receptor beta chain emerged from a study of CD8 T cells in ankylosing spondylitis. This clonotype has more than one count but fewer than ten. Researchers built TCR beta libraries using quantitative 5'-RACE with molecular barcodes. One entry per CDR3 protein, called by TCRdb with MiXCR from the 5' RACE reads. The table has 150,000 to 200,000 distinct CDR3 sequences, about 9.9% seen once; the top ten hold about 27%. Sequenced material: blood, either unsorted or a sorted T cell fraction (not recorded which). This TCR derives from a male donor with ankylosing spondylitis or in good health (not recorded which).

CDR3 sequence (DNA): TGCGCCAGCAGCTCGACAGGGGTCAATTCACCCCTCCACTTT. Amino acid sequence: CASSSTGVNSPLHF. This chain connects TRBV5-1 to TRBJ1-6, with 8 bases lining up with TRBD1. From germline, CDR1 is SGHRS and CDR2 YFSETQ. J was trimmed by 7 bases and V by 3 bases; bases with no gene match: 3. CDR3 size: 14 residues.